The 17 T cell receptor beta chains listed next were all sequenced from one sample in a study of vaccination and CD4 T cells after COVID-19. Treatment given: approximately 9-day PBMC culture with coronavirus spike peptide pools or control peptides (ViraFEST assay). These receptors are not linked to any known antigen. Sequencing of the DNA from cultured CD4+ T cells was carried out with the Oncomine TCR Beta short-read assay. TCRdb re-called the PCR reads with MiXCR, one entry per CDR3 protein. Among under 20,000 distinct CDR3 sequences listed, approximately 44% were seen once. Source: CD4+ T cells from blood, cultured in vitro, taken after SARS-CoV-2 vaccination. All receptors derive from a human donor who had recovered from COVID-19.

The CDR3 DNA reads TGTGCCAGCGGTGGGACAGGGGCTAACTATGGCTACACCTTC. Protein: CASGGTGANYGYTF. The V call is TRBV6-1, the J call TRBJ1-2; 10 bases align to TRBD1. Germline CDR1 and CDR2: MNHNS and SASEGT. The length of the CDR3 is 14 residues. Unmatched junction bases numbered 3, after V lost 8 bases and J lost 0 bases.

This clonotype has a handful of counts. The genes are TRBV27 and TRBJ1-6, with 7 nucleotides matching TRBD1. Germline CDR1 MNHEY, CDR2 SMNVEV (reference sequence). This CDR3 is built from 18 residues. The ends lost 1 base at V and 7 bases at J; junction bases unmatched: 13. CDR3 amino acids: CASSLFRSGRGKNSPLHF. CDR3 in DNA: TGTGCCAGCAGTTTATTTCGTTCGGGCAGGGGGAAGAATTCACCCCTCCACTTT.

The chain joins TRBV15 to TRBJ2-2, with 8 bases identical to TRBD1. Per the germline V gene, CDR1 is LNHNV and CDR2 is YYDKDF (reference sequence). The length of the CDR3 is 16 residues. After removal of 2 bases from V and 5 bases from J, the junction contained 7 bases not matched to a gene. In nucleotides, the CDR3 is TGTGCCACCAGCAGACAGACAGGGGTGGGAACCGGGGAGCTGTTTTTT. Encoded protein: CATSRQTGVGTGELFF.

This chain connects TRBV10-3 to TRBJ2-3, with 9 bases lining up with TRBD2. Germline CDR1 is ENHRY and CDR2 is SYGVKD. The ends lost 8 bases at V and 5 bases at J; junction bases unmatched: 11. The CDR3 has 15 amino acids. The CDR3 DNA is TGTGCCATCCGAAATAGCGGGAGAGGAGTAGATACGCAGTATTTT. Translating it yields CAIRNSGRGVDTQYF.

This clonotype was counted only a few times. The rearrangement joins TRBV28 to TRBJ1-1; D perhaps matches TRBD1 (5 bases). Germline CDR1 is MDHEN and CDR2 is SYDVKM. Trimming removed 4 bases from V and 4 bases from J, with 7 bases in between. CDR3 length equals 12 residues. The CDR3 DNA reads as TGTGCCAGCAGTTCGGGGGGCACTGAAGCTTTCTTT. Its translation: CASSSGGTEAFF.

The chain couples TRBV7-3 to TRBJ2-2; 14 bases match TRBD2. The V gene end was trimmed by 5 bases and the J gene end by 6 bases; junction bases not matched to a gene: 5. In germline, CDR1 is SGHTA, CDR2 FQGTGA. CDR3 length: 16 amino acids. The CDR3: CASSLGLAGAAGELFF. As DNA, the CDR3 is TGTGCCAGCAGCCTGGGACTAGCGGGAGCGGCCGGGGAGCTGTTTTTT.

This chain connects TRBV29-1 to TRBJ1-2; 9 bases map to TRBD1. Losses at the gene ends were 7 bases for V and 8 bases for J; bases not matched to a gene: 2. There are 10 residues in the CDR3. CDR1 and CDR2 (germline): SQVTM, ANQGSEA. CDR3 loop: CSAGTGGYTF. The CDR3 DNA is TGCAGCGCCGGGACAGGGGGCTACACCTTC.

The CDR3 region has the DNA TGTGCCAGTAGTACCGGGACAGGGGGGAACACTGAAGCTTTCTTT. Protein: CASSTGTGGNTEAFF. V usage is TRBV19 and J usage is TRBJ1-1; 11 bases fit TRBD1. Trimming took 4 bases from V and 1 from J; bases not matched to a gene: 2. The germline CDR1 and CDR2 sequences are LNHDA and SQIVND (reference sequence). CDR3 length: 15 residues.

The genes are TRBV20-1 and TRBJ1-2, with D possibly matching TRBD1 (6 bases). Trimming shortened V by 3 bases and J by 4 bases, and 12 bases separated the two germline ends. The CDR3 is 13 amino acids. Germline loops: CDR1 DFQATT, CDR2 SNEGSKA (reference sequence). The chain's CDR3 is CSASVAQGYGYTF. The CDR3 DNA follows: TGCAGTGCTAGCGTCGCACAGGGCTATGGCTACACCTTC.

This clonotype was seen a handful of times. The chain combines TRBV7-9 with TRBJ2-7; D is undetermined. V was cut by 0 bases and J by 0 bases, with 6 bases left in between. The CDR3 loop spans 14 amino acids. CDR1 and CDR2 from the germline V gene are SEHNR and FQNEAQ (reference sequence). This CDR3 is CASSLAAASYEQYF. The CDR3 DNA is TGTGCCAGCAGCTTAGCGGCAGCCTCCTACGAGCAGTACTTC.

This clonotype was seen more than once but under ten times. The CDR3 region is CASSLGEPGLVEDTQYF. CDR3 nucleotides: TGTGCCAGCAGCTTAGGAGAACCTGGGCTTGTCGAAGATACGCAGTATTTT. J is TRBJ2-3 and V is TRBV7-2; D is undetermined. The CDR3 contains 17 residues. Trimming shortened V by 1 base and J by 5 bases, and 19 bases separated the two germline ends. Germline lookup yields CDR1 SGHTA and CDR2 FQGNSA.

This chain uses TRBV20-1 with TRBJ2-7, with 9 bases fitting TRBD2. Germline CDR1 is DFQATT and CDR2 is SNEGSKA (reference sequence). The trim removed 6 bases at V and 5 bases at J, leaving 8 bases unmatched. This CDR3 has 13 amino acids. The CDR3, as DNA: TGCAGTGCCGTTAGCGGGAGTAGAAACGAGCAGTACTTC. It specifies CSAVSGSRNEQYF.

DNA of the CDR3: TGTGCCAGCAGCGCCGGGCAGCTTTATGGCTACACCTTC. It yields the protein CASSAGQLYGYTF. The chain carries TRBV9 and TRBJ1-2, with D hard to call. CDR3 length equals 13 residues. Trimming removed 3 bases at V and 5 bases at J, with 11 bases between. Looked up from germline, CDR1 is SGDLS and CDR2 is YYNGEE.

The rearrangement uses TRBV19 and TRBJ2-7, with 10 bases matching TRBD1. V shed 8 bases, J shed 2 bases, and the junction held 3 bases outside the gene matches. From germline, CDR1 is LNHDA and CDR2 SQIVND (reference sequence). The CDR3 totals 13 residues. The CDR3 protein is CASRGTGAYEQYF. The CDR3 nucleotides are TGTGCCAGTCGGGGGACAGGGGCCTACGAGCAGTACTTC.

The chain employs TRBV27 and TRBJ1-6, with 7 bases identical to TRBD1. Germline-derived CDR1 and CDR2 are MNHEY and SMNVEV (reference sequence). Trimming took 2 bases from V and 8 from J; bases not matched to a gene: 3. This CDR3 has 14 residues. In DNA, the CDR3 is TGTGCCAGCAGTTTAGGGCAGGGGGATTCACCCCTCCACTTT. Translation: CASSLGQGDSPLHF.

This clonotype showed up just a few times. This chain connects TRBV20-1 to TRBJ1-1; TRBD1 aligns across 9 bases. This CDR3 comprises 15 residues. Germline V gene sequence: CDR1 DFQATT, CDR2 SNEGSKA (reference sequence). V shed 7 bases and J 1 base; nucleotides not matched to a gene: 10. CDR3 loop: CSDTGGKRGNTEAFF. The CDR3, as DNA: TGCAGTGATACAGGGGGCAAAAGAGGGAACACTGAAGCTTTCTTT.

V gene TRBV6-2 or TRBV6-3 combines with J gene TRBJ1-2; D not certain. Germline CDR1 reads MNHEY; CDR2 reads SVGEGT. The CDR3 is 15 residues long. Between the trimmed V and J ends, which lost 9 bases and 5 bases, there was a span of 22 bases. CDR3 sequence reads: CARNLWPGPGYGYTF. The CDR3 nucleotides are TGTGCCAGGAACCTATGGCCAGGCCCGGGGTATGGCTACACCTTC.